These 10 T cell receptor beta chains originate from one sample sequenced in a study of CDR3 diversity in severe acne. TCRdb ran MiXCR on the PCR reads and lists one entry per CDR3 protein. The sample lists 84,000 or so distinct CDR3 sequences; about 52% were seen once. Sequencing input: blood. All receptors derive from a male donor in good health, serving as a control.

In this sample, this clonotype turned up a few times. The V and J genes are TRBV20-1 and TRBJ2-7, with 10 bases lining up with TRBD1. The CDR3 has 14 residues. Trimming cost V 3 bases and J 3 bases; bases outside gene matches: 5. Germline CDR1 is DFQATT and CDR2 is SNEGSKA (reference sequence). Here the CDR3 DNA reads TGCAGTGCTAGGGGGACAGGGGCAAACTACGAGCAGTACTTC. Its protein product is CSARGTGANYEQYF.

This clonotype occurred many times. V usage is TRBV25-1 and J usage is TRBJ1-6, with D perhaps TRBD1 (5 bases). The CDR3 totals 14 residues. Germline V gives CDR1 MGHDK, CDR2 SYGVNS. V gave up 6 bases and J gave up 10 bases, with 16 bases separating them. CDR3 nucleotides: TGTGCCAGCAGGGAAGGGGTGGGTAGGTCACCCCTCCACTTT. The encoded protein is CASREGVGRSPLHF.

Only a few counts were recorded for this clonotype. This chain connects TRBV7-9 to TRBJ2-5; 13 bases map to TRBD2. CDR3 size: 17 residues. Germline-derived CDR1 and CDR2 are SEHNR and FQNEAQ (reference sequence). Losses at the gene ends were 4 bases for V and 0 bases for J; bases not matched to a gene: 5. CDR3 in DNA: TGTGCCAGCAGCTCTCGGACTAGCGGGAGAAACCAAGAGACCCAGTACTTC. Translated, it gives CASSSRTSGRNQETQYF.

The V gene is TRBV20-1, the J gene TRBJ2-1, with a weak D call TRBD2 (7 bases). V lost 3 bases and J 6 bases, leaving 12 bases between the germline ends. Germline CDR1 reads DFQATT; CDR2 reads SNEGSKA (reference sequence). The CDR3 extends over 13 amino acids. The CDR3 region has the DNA TGCAGTGCTAGTGGGGGGGCCTGCAATGAGCAGTTCTTC. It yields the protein CSASGGACNEQFF.

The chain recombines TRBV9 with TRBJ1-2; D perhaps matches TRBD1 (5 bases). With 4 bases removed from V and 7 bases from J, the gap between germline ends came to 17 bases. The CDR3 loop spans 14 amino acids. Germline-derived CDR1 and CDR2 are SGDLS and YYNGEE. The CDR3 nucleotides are TGTGCCAGCAGCTCGTCCTTGGGGGAACGTGGCTACACCTTC. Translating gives CASSSSLGERGYTF. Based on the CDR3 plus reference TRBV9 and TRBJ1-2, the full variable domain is DSGVTQTPKHLITATGQRVTLRCSPRSGDLSVYWYQQSLDQGLQFLIQYYNGEERAKGNILERFSAQQFPDLHSELNLSSLELGDSALYFCASSSSLGERGYTFGSGTRLTVV.

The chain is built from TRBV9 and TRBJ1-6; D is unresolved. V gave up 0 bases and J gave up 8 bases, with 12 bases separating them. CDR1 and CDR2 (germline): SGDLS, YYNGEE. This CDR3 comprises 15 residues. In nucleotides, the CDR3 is TGTGCCAGCAGCGTAGAGGTCGCCGAAGATTCACCCCTCCACTTT. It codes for CASSVEVAEDSPLHF.

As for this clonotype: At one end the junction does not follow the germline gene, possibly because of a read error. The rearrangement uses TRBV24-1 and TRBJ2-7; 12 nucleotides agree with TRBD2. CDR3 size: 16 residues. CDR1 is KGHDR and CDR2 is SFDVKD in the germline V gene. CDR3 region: CATSERLAGEVGEQYF. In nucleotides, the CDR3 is TGTGCTACCAGTGAACGACTAGCGGGAGAGGTGGGTGAGCAGTACTTC.

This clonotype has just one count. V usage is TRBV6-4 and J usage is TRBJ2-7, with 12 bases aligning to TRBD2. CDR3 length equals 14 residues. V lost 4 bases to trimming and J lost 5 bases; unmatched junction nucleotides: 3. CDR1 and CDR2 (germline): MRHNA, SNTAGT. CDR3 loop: CASSGLAGENEQYF. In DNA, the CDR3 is TGTGCCAGCAGTGGACTAGCGGGAGAAAACGAGCAGTACTTC.

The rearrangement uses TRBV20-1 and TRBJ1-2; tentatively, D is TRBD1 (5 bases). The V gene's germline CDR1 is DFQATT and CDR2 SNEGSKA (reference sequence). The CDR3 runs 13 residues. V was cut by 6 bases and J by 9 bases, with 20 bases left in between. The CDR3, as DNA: TGCAGTGCGGCGGGGGAAGCCTTCTCGCGCTACACCTTC. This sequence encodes CSAAGEAFSRYTF.

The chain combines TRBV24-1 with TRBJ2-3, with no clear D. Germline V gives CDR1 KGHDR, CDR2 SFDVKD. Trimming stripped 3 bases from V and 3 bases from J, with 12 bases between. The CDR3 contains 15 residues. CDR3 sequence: CATSDLRSGTDTQYF. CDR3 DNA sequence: TGTGCCACCAGTGATCTCCGAAGTGGAACAGATACGCAGTATTTT.